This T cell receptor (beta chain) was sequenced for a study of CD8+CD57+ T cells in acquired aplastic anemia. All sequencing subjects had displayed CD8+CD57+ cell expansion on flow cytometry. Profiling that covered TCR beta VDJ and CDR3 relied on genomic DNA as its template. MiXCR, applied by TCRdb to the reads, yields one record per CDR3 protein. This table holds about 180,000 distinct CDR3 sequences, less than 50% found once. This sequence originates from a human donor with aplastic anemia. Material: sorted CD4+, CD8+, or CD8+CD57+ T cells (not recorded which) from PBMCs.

The CDR3, as DNA: TGTGCCAGCAGTGTGAGGTTCCCAACTAATGAAAAACTGTTTTTT. Its protein product is CASSVRFPTNEKLFF. V and J are TRBV2 and TRBJ1-4; unclear D gene. CDR1 is SNHLY and CDR2 is FYNNEI in the germline V gene. The CDR3 loop spans 15 amino acids. Trimming cost V 4 bases and J 0 bases, with 9 bases left between them.